One and the same sample provided the 13 T cell receptor beta chains below, sequenced in a study of T cell responses to AZD1222 COVID-19 vaccine. Sequencing was performed with immunoSEQ multiplex PCR; in TCRdb, only in-frame clones are kept and a portion is missing. The sample consists of over 150,000 clones, roughly nine tenths of them appearing once. Sequencing was performed on peripheral blood, taken on day 0 of MenACWY control vaccination. The receptors were sampled from an adult in good health.

The chain uses TRBV19 and TRBJ2-5; D is unclear. This CDR3 region has 14 residues. CDR1 LNHDA and CDR2 SQIVND come from the germline V gene (reference sequence). The germline V and J ends were trimmed by 3 bases and 5 bases, with 13 bases remaining between them. The CDR3 DNA reads as TGTGCCAGTAGTATCTCGGTACCCGGGGAGACCCAGTACTTC. It yields the protein CASSISVPGETQYF.

The chain is built from TRBV5-1 and TRBJ1-3; D might be TRBD1 (5 bases). V was pared by 4 bases and J by 2 bases, with 16 bases between. The CDR3 runs 16 residues. Germline V gives CDR1 SGHRS, CDR2 YFSETQ. The CDR3 nucleotides are TGCGCCAGCAGCCCTCGGGGCAGGGACCCTGGAAACACCATATATTTT. Its translation: CASSPRGRDPGNTIYF.

This sequence joins TRBV28 and TRBJ1-1; D might be TRBD1 (5 bases). The CDR3 has 13 amino acids. The germline V and J ends were trimmed by 8 bases and 0 bases, with 10 bases remaining between them. CDR1 is MDHEN, CDR2 SYDVKM, per germline. CDR3 in DNA: TGTGCCAGCGGGGGGGTCATGAACACTGAAGCTTTCTTT. This translates into CASGGVMNTEAFF.

The chain couples TRBV28 to TRBJ1-3; D gene uncertain. V gave up 6 bases and J gave up 0 bases, with 9 bases separating them. This CDR3 has 14 amino acids. From germline, CDR1 is MDHEN and CDR2 SYDVKM. The CDR3 region is CASRSGSSGNTIYF. The CDR3 DNA reads as TGTGCCAGCAGGAGTGGGTCCTCTGGAAACACCATATATTTT.

The rearrangement uses TRBV19 and TRBJ2-3; 8 bases fit TRBD1. Germline values: CDR1 LNHDA, CDR2 SQIVND (reference sequence). This CDR3 has 15 amino acids. V gave up 6 bases and J gave up 4 bases; unmatched junction bases: 9. CDR3 sequence: CASSKRQGSPDTQYF. CDR3 coding DNA: TGTGCCAGTAGCAAAAGACAGGGGTCCCCAGATACGCAGTATTTT.

V usage is TRBV28 and J usage is TRBJ1-2, with D unclear. V dropped 4 bases and J dropped 3 bases, with 9 bases sitting between them. The CDR3 consists of 13 residues. Germline V lookup: CDR1 MDHEN, CDR2 SYDVKM. CDR3 nucleotides: TGTGCCAGCAGTTCCTCAGAATACTATGGCTACACCTTC. It encodes CASSSSEYYGYTF.

This chain uses TRBV29-1 with TRBJ2-1; perhaps TRBD2 as D (6 bases). Per the germline V gene, CDR1 is SQVTM and CDR2 is ANQGSEA. Trimming left V 7 bases short and J 6 bases short, with 19 bases between. The CDR3 is made up of 14 amino acids. The DNA of the CDR3 is TGCAGCGCATCGACCCGGAGGGGATCCAATGAGCAGTTCTTC. This sequence encodes CSASTRRGSNEQFF.

This clone was seen repeatedly, ten times or more. This chain joins TRBV7-8 and TRBJ2-7; D is uncertain. V dropped 1 base and J dropped 7 bases, with 14 bases sitting between them. The CDR3 is 14 amino acids. In germline, CDR1 is SGHVS, CDR2 FQNEAQ. CDR3 nucleotide sequence: TGTGCCAGCAGCTTAGATCCCCTTACTGGGGAGCAGTACTTC. It specifies CASSLDPLTGEQYF. Using reference TRBV7-8 and TRBJ2-7 for the parts outside the CDR3, the full variable domain is GAGVSQSPRYKVAKRGQDVALRCDPISGHVSLFWYQQALGQGPEFLTYFQNEAQLDKSGLPSDRFFAERPEGSVSTLKIQRTQQEDSAVYLCASSLDPLTGEQYFGPGTRLTVT.

This sequence joins TRBV11-2 and TRBJ2-5, with D uncertain. The CDR3 is made up of 11 amino acids. Germline V CDR1 and CDR2: SGHAT, FQNNGV. V was trimmed by 2 bases and J by 5 bases, leaving 3 bases between them. CDR3 in amino acids: CASSLKETQYF. The DNA of the CDR3 is TGTGCCAGCAGCTTAAAGGAGACCCAGTACTTC.

The chain links TRBV7-9 to TRBJ2-5, with 10 bases identical to TRBD2. J lost 4 bases, V lost 1 base, and 0 bases had no gene match. Germline V gives CDR1 SEHNR, CDR2 FQNEAQ (reference sequence). This CDR3 has 14 amino acids. CDR3 amino acids: CASSLGLAGETQYF. Here the CDR3 DNA reads TGTGCCAGCAGCTTAGGACTAGCGGGAGAGACCCAGTACTTC.

CDR3 nucleotide sequence: TGTGCCAGCAGCGTCACTAGGGGTAGCACAGATACGCAGTATTTT. Residues: CASSVTRGSTDTQYF. The chain carries TRBV11-3 and TRBJ2-3, with D perhaps TRBD1 or TRBD2 (5 bases each). The CDR3 has 15 amino acids. The V end lost 5 bases, the J end lost 0 bases, and 12 bases lay between the germline ends. From germline, CDR1 is SGHNT and CDR2 YENEEA. Combining the CDR3 with reference TRBV11-3 and TRBJ2-3 gives the whole variable domain EAGVVQSPRYKIIEKKQPVAFWCNPISGHNTLYWYLQNLGQGPELLIRYENEEAVDDSQLPKDRFSAERLKGVDSTLKIQPAELGDSAVYLCASSVTRGSTDTQYFGPGTRLTVL.

V gene TRBV2 combines with J gene TRBJ1-5; 8 bases agree with TRBD1. V gave up 10 bases and J gave up 7 bases; unmatched junction bases: 12. There are 14 residues in the CDR3. Germline CDR1 and CDR2: SNHLY and FYNNEI. The CDR3 region has the DNA TGTGCCATCTGGACAGGGACGGCTTGGCAGCCCCAGCATTTT. This sequence encodes CAIWTGTAWQPQHF.

This clone was observed a single time. This chain joins TRBV4-2 and TRBJ1-1, with D unclear. The germline V gene has CDR1 LGHNA and CDR2 YNFKEQ. The V and J ends lost 0 bases and 2 bases respectively, with 4 bases between them. This CDR3 is 13 amino acids long. This CDR3 reads CASSQDTNTEAFF. In DNA form, the CDR3 reads TGTGCCAGCAGCCAAGATACCAACACTGAAGCTTTCTTT.